This T cell receptor (beta chain) is from a study of T cell repertoires in cytomegalovirus infection. Across the study: It was the public TCR beta signatures that indicated both CMV infection and matching HLA type. The study, taken as a whole, reports: Adding up the frequency of public TCR beta families identified people who carried CMV plus the relevant HLA. Dominating the ex vivo response were TCR beta clonotypes that were CMV-specific and HLA-C-restricted.

MiXCR was run by TCRdb on the reads, yielding one entry per CDR3 protein. The data contain some 220,000 distinct CDR3 sequences, about 12% of them singletons. Germline CDR1 SGHRS, CDR2 YFSETQ. The CDR3 is 13 residues long. With 4 bases removed from V and 7 bases from J, the gap between germline ends came to 14 bases. This clonotype was recorded a few times. What it binds is not known. The V gene is TRBV5-1, the J gene TRBJ1-2, with D tentatively TRBD1 (5 bases). The sequence was collected from a human donor in good health (CMV status not recorded). Some clones in this sample may be carry-over from other donors' samples. The sample comprised PBMCs. CDR3: CASSADSLTGYTF. The CDR3 DNA reads as TGCGCCAGCAGCGCCGACAGTCTTACTGGCTACACCTTC. Filled out from reference TRBV5-1 and TRBJ1-2, the complete variable domain reads KAGVTQTPRYLIKTRGQQVTLSCSPISGHRSVSWYQQTPGQGLQFLFEYFSETQRNKGNFPGRFSGRQFSNSRSEMNVSTLELGDSALYLCASSADSLTGYTFGSGTRLTVV.